This T cell receptor (beta chain) is from a study of blood T cells in healthy people across ages. Donors gave about 10 milliliters of peripheral blood apiece. Study-level findings and limits: Because sorting was not performed, PBMCs prevented conclusive naive versus antigen-experienced comparison. Age showed a roughly linear inverse relationship with TCR beta diversity per million T cells. TCR beta diversity was tightly associated with the proportion of naive T cells.

The length of the CDR3 is 12 residues. The germline gives CDR1 SGHTA, CDR2 FQGNSA. Trimming stripped 6 bases from V and 3 bases from J, with 9 bases between. Next came a second PCR, run for about 6 to 12 cycles, which used a sample-barcoded 5' primer along with a J-beta primer mix. TCRdb itself ran the 5' RACE reads through MiXCR, one entry per CDR3 protein. The sample lists approximately 2,000,000 distinct CDR3 sequences, approximately 40% occurring once. A few counts support this clonotype. Antigen specificity is unknown. V gene TRBV7-2 combines with J gene TRBJ2-7, with a tentative D call TRBD2 (6 bases). Sequences were obtained from blood. The receptor comes from a human donor in good health. The CDR3 coding sequence is TGTGCCAGCAGTGGGGGGTACTACGAGCAGTACTTC. Residues: CASSGGYYEQYF.